The clone carrying this TCR beta chain appeared a few times. What was amplified from RNA transcripts were TCR beta CDR3 regions. The HTBI primer set served for first-round RT-PCR of the TCR CDR3. One entry per CDR3 protein results from TCRdb running MiXCR on the multiplex PCR reads. The data show some 600,000 distinct CDR3 sequences, approximately 14% seen once. The data stem from a study of T cells in Graves' hyperthyroidism and ophthalmopathy. V lost 4 bases and J lost 1, with 14 bases in between. Germline V gene lookup returns CDR1 LNHDA and CDR2 SQIVND (reference sequence). The CDR3 spans 16 residues.

This chain joins TRBV19 and TRBJ2-1; the D gene is possibly TRBD1 (7 bases). The sequence was collected from a woman aged 25 to 45 with Graves' hyperthyroidism that later progressed to Graves' ophthalmopathy. The material sequenced was blood. The CDR3, as DNA: TGTGCCAGTAGTAGAACAGGGGCGGGGTCCTACAATGAGCAGTTCTTC. This translates into CASSRTGAGSYNEQFF.